The next 20 T cell receptor beta chains were all read from a single sample in a study of radiation and T cells in renal cell carcinoma. This table comes from immunoSEQ multiplex PCR, and its TCRdb copy is limited to in-frame clones, with some not included. This repertoire shows tens of thousands of clones, approximately 84% found once; its top ten account for 6% to 9.5%. The time point was: baseline pretreatment blood. Treatment of the sample: 15 Gy SBRT to primary tumor, nephrectomy 4 weeks later. Here the sequenced sample was blood, taken from a patient whose treatment included radiotherapy and nephrectomy. The source of these receptors is a man between 60 and 75 years old with renal cell carcinoma.

The chain combines TRBV5-8 with TRBJ2-6; D is undetermined. Germline V lookup: CDR1 SGHTS, CDR2 YDEGEE. V lost 1 base and J 5 bases, leaving 1 base between the germline ends. This CDR3 spans 12 amino acids. For the CDR3, the DNA is TGTGCCAGCAGCTTGTGGGCCAACGTCCTGACTTTC. Amino acid sequence: CASSLWANVLTF. The full variable domain, completed using reference TRBV5-8 and TRBJ2-6, is EAGVTQSPTHLIKTRGQQATLRCSPISGHTSVYWYQQALGLGLQFLLWYDEGEERNRGNFPPRFSGRQFPNYSSELNVNALELEDSALYLCASSLWANVLTFGAGSRLTVL.

This clone was seen a few times. The V gene is TRBV7-8, the J gene TRBJ2-5; 9 bases are a match to TRBD2. The J segment lost 6 bases and the V segment lost 8 bases, leaving 13 bases of the junction unmatched. The CDR3 is 15 amino acids. CDR1 SGHVS and CDR2 FQNEAQ come from the germline V gene. CDR3 bases: TGTGCCAGCGGAAAAGCGGGGGGCCTCCACCAGACCCAGTACTTC. Protein sequence: CASGKAGGLHQTQYF.

This clone was recorded only once. The J gene is TRBJ1-2, the V gene TRBV6-6; 7 positions match TRBD1. The CDR3 contains 13 residues. Per the germline V gene, CDR1 is MNHNY and CDR2 is SVGAGI (reference sequence). V was pared by 7 bases and J by 4 bases, with 6 bases of the junction left unmatched. In DNA, the CDR3 is TGTGCCAGCACTGGGACAGCGATCTATGGCTACACCTTC. This sequence encodes CASTGTAIYGYTF.

This chain links TRBV5-4 with TRBJ1-6, with a tentative D call TRBD1 (6 bases). Looked up from germline, CDR1 is SGHNT and CDR2 is YYREEE (reference sequence). V dropped 3 bases and J dropped 5 bases, with 9 bases sitting between them. The CDR3 spans 14 residues. CDR3 in amino acids: CASSSRDNNSPLHF. The CDR3 nucleotides read TGTGCCAGCAGCTCTAGGGACAATAATTCACCCCTCCACTTT.

The rearrangement uses TRBV15 and TRBJ1-2, with D possibly being TRBD1 (5 bases). The germline CDR1 and CDR2 sequences are LNHNV and YYDKDF (reference sequence). Trimming stripped 2 bases from V and 4 bases from J, with 14 bases between. The CDR3 spans 15 residues. CDR3 coding DNA: TGTGCCACCAGCAGACTCGGGACCTTTACCTATGGCTACACCTTC. Its protein is CATSRLGTFTYGYTF.

The CDR3 nucleotides read TGTGCCAGCAGTTTATCGTCTCGAGCAGGGGGGAACACCGGGGAGCTGTTTTTT. This gives the protein CASSLSSRAGGNTGELFF. The chain joins TRBV27 to TRBJ2-2, with 7 bases matching TRBD1. The CDR3 spans 18 residues. Per the germline V gene, CDR1 is MNHEY and CDR2 is SMNVEV (reference sequence). V was pared by 0 bases and J by 1 base, with 8 bases of the junction left unmatched.

The chain joins TRBV27 to TRBJ2-7; possible D gene TRBD2, 7 bases. V was shortened by 6 bases and J by 2 bases, with 14 bases between the two germline ends. The CDR3 has 14 amino acids. Germline V CDR1 and CDR2: MNHEY, SMNVEV (reference sequence). This chain's CDR3 is CASRRGRDTYEQYV. The CDR3 DNA reads as TGTGCCAGCAGAAGAGGGAGGGACACCTACGAGCAGTACGTC.

CDR3 sequence reads: CASSLGGSLGSGNTIYF. The CDR3 DNA reads as TGTGCCAGCAGCTTAGGGGGATCGTTGGGCTCTGGAAACACCATATATTTT. This chain connects TRBV7-2 to TRBJ1-3, with D unclear. The CDR3 consists of 17 residues. With 1 base removed from V and 0 bases from J, the gap between germline ends came to 13 bases. Per the germline V gene, CDR1 is SGHTA and CDR2 is FQGNSA.

J is TRBJ2-2 and V is TRBV7-2, with D hard to call. This CDR3 has 14 residues. Germline assignment: CDR1 SGHTA and CDR2 FQGNSA. The germline V and J ends were trimmed by 2 bases and 1 base, with 5 bases remaining between them. The CDR3 nucleotides read TGTGCCAGCAGCTTACCCAAGAACACCGGGGAGCTGTTTTTT. The encoded protein is CASSLPKNTGELFF.

This clone was observed a single time. The J gene is TRBJ1-1, the V gene TRBV9; unclear D gene. V was pared by 0 bases and J by 1 base, with 7 bases between. The germline CDR1 and CDR2 sequences are SGDLS and YYNGEE. This CDR3 region has 14 residues. The CDR3: CASSVGQPNTEAFF. CDR3 nucleotides: TGTGCCAGCAGCGTAGGGCAGCCGAACACTGAAGCTTTCTTT.

The V gene is TRBV7-2, the J gene TRBJ2-3; 9 bases align to TRBD2. The CDR3 covers 15 residues. Germline loops: CDR1 SGHTA, CDR2 FQGNSA. V lost 0 bases, J lost 6 bases, and 4 bases stayed unmatched. The CDR3 is CASSLASGSGDTQYF. The CDR3 region has the DNA TGTGCCAGCAGCTTAGCTAGCGGGAGTGGGGATACGCAGTATTTT.

V and J are TRBV5-6 and TRBJ2-7; 8 bases line up with TRBD2. Germline V gene data show CDR1 as SGHDT and CDR2 as YYEEEE. The CDR3 is made up of 14 amino acids. The ends lost 2 bases at V and 2 bases at J; junction bases unmatched: 3. The CDR3: CASSFERGPYEQYF. Written as DNA, the CDR3 is TGTGCCAGCAGCTTTGAGCGGGGGCCCTACGAGCAGTACTTC.

This rearrangement joins TRBV7-3 to TRBJ1-1; TRBD1 might be the D (6 bases). From germline, CDR1 is SGHTA and CDR2 FQGTGA. The CDR3 totals 15 residues. Trimming removed 1 base at V and 2 bases at J, with 11 bases between. The CDR3 bases are TGTGCCAGCAGCTTAATGGGCAGGGGTAACACTGAAGCTTTCTTT. Protein product: CASSLMGRGNTEAFF.

This clone was seen only a few times. The rearrangement uses TRBV5-8 and TRBJ2-5; no clear D gene. V dropped 4 bases and J dropped 3 bases, with 13 bases sitting between them. Germline loops: CDR1 SGHTS, CDR2 YDEGEE. This CDR3 region has 14 residues. In nucleotides, the CDR3 is TGTGCCAGCAGCCCACTTTTATCAAAAGAGACCCAGTACTTC. It is translated as CASSPLLSKETQYF.

The genes are TRBV21-1 and TRBJ1-4; TRBD1 is the table's D call, not checked against the DNA. TRBV21-1 has pseudogene status. This CDR3 is built from 18 residues. The CDR3 DNA follows: TGTGCCAGCAGCAACTACAGGGGTTCAGGGCGGACTAATGAAAAACTGTTTTTT. Translating gives CASSNYRGSGRTNEKLFF.

This clone has just a few counts. CDR3 sequence: CASSLASDRGRTNEQFF. The CDR3 DNA sequence: TGTGCCAGCAGCTTAGCCTCGGACAGGGGACGCACCAATGAGCAGTTCTTC. This chain links TRBV7-9 with TRBJ2-1, with 9 bases lining up with TRBD1. Trimming cost V 0 bases and J 6 bases; bases outside gene matches: 9. This CDR3 region has 17 residues. CDR1 SEHNR and CDR2 FQNEAQ come from the germline V gene (reference sequence).

V gene TRBV6-1 combines with J gene TRBJ2-1; D unresolved. CDR1 and CDR2 from the germline V gene are MNHNS and SASEGT. Trimming removed 1 base at V and 10 bases at J, with 5 bases between. This CDR3 is built from 11 residues. CDR3 nucleotide sequence: TGTGCCAGCAGTGAAGTCAGGGAGCAGTTCTTC. Translation: CASSEVREQFF.

The sample holds a few counts of this clone. The chain recombines TRBV6-1 with TRBJ1-5; D is perhaps TRBD1 (6 bases). Germline V gene sequence: CDR1 MNHNS, CDR2 SASEGT. Trimming removed 3 bases from V and 7 bases from J, with 16 bases in between. This CDR3 spans 15 amino acids. CDR3 DNA sequence: TGTGCCAGCAGTGATTTCACAGGGCGGGAGCAGCCCCAGCATTTT. Its protein product is CASSDFTGREQPQHF.

V and J are TRBV6-5 and TRBJ2-1; 8 nucleotides line up with TRBD2. Per the germline V gene, CDR1 is MNHEY and CDR2 is SVGAGI. This CDR3 region has 15 residues. The ends lost 0 bases at V and 8 bases at J; junction bases unmatched: 6. This CDR3 is CASSYSNRGGDEQFF. CDR3 nucleotides: TGTGCCAGCAGTTACTCGAACCGGGGGGGTGATGAGCAGTTCTTC.

The chain employs TRBV5-1 and TRBJ2-1, with D unresolved. This CDR3 is 13 amino acids long. Between the trimmed V and J ends, which lost 4 bases and 6 bases, there was a span of 11 bases. Germline V CDR1 and CDR2: SGHRS, YFSETQ. Here the CDR3 reads CASSLSTANEQFF. In DNA form, the CDR3 reads TGCGCCAGCAGCCTCTCGACTGCCAATGAGCAGTTCTTC.